A single sample is the source of the 16 T cell receptor beta chains below, sequenced in a study of memory CD4+ T cells and cytomegalovirus serostatus. Generated by immunoSEQ multiplex PCR, the TCRdb table keeps only in-frame clones and is missing some. The sample has over 75,000 clones; about 80% are singletons. The sort gate was single viable CD3+CD4+CD8-CD45RO+ cells for memory CD4+ T cells. Sample: memory CD4+ T cells from blood. The source of these receptors is an adult in good health and CMV-seropositive.

The rearrangement uses TRBV11-3 and TRBJ2-7; 8 positions match TRBD1. The CDR3 sequence is 12 residues long. CDR1 and CDR2 (germline): SGHNT, YENEEA. V trimming: 5 bases; J trimming: 6 bases; junction bases outside the gene matches: 3. The CDR3 DNA follows: TGTGCCAGCAGCCAAGGACAGGGCGAGCAGTACTTC. Protein sequence: CASSQGQGEQYF.

This clone has only one observation. The chain recombines TRBV7-9 with TRBJ2-5; 7 bases are a match to TRBD2. The end of the DNA fits TRBJ2-7 better, so the J call may be wrong. CDR3 length equals 15 residues. Germline V gene data show CDR1 as SEHNR and CDR2 as FQNEAQ (reference sequence). This CDR3 is CASSSYGGDSYEQYF. In nucleotides, the CDR3 is TGTGCCAGCAGCTCTTATGGGGGGGACTCCTACGAGCAGTACTTC.

V gene TRBV28 combines with J gene TRBJ2-5, with 7 bases identical to TRBD1. The junction had 8 bases not matched to a gene; V was cut back by 9 bases and J by 4 bases. Germline CDR1 and CDR2: MDHEN and SYDVKM. The CDR3 length is 13 residues. The CDR3 sequence: CASNDRVTETQYF. The CDR3 DNA follows: TGTGCCAGTAATGACAGGGTGACAGAGACCCAGTACTTC. The whole variable domain, remainder taken from reference TRBV28 and TRBJ2-5, is DVKVTQSSRYLVKRTGEKVFLECVQDMDHENMFWYRQDPGLGLRLIYFSYDVKMKEKGDIPEGYSVSREKKERFSLILESASTNQTSMYLCASNDRVTETQYFGPGTRLLVL.

This chain joins TRBV28 and TRBJ2-7; TRBD1 might be the D (6 bases). V was pared by 6 bases and J by 1 base, with 16 bases between. Germline CDR1 and CDR2: MDHEN and SYDVKM. The CDR3 consists of 15 residues. The CDR3 is CASSMPPGASYEQYF. Written as DNA, the CDR3 is TGTGCCAGCAGCATGCCCCCAGGGGCGTCCTACGAGCAGTACTTC.

The table lists this clone with a few counts. The V call is TRBV30, the J call TRBJ1-3, with no clear D. The germline V gene encodes CDR1 GTSNPN and CDR2 SVGIG (reference sequence). Trimming pared 3 bases from V and 0 bases from J, leaving 6 bases between. This CDR3 spans 13 amino acids. This chain's CDR3 is CAWSKYSGNTIYF. CDR3 in DNA: TGTGCCTGGAGCAAGTACTCTGGAAACACCATATATTTT.

The J gene is TRBJ2-6, the V gene TRBV19, with D perhaps being TRBD1 or TRBD2 (6 bases each). With 1 base removed from V and 2 bases from J, the gap between germline ends came to 18 bases. Germline assignment: CDR1 LNHDA and CDR2 SQIVND (reference sequence). The CDR3 extends over 19 amino acids. CDR3 in amino acids: CASSIGWDSRQAGANVLTF. The CDR3 DNA follows: TGTGCCAGTAGTATAGGATGGGACTCGAGACAGGCTGGGGCCAACGTCCTGACTTTC.

This chain connects TRBV9 to TRBJ2-7, with D tentatively TRBD1 (7 bases). Trimming removed 6 bases at V and 7 bases at J, with 23 bases between. The CDR3 loop spans 15 amino acids. In germline, CDR1 is SGDLS, CDR2 YYNGEE. DNA of the CDR3: TGTGCCAGCAACATAGATGGACAGGAGGGGAGGGAGCAGTACTTC. Amino acids: CASNIDGQEGREQYF.

As concerns this clone: Other DNA sequences in the sample encode the same CDR3. The genes are TRBV28 and TRBJ1-5; TRBD1 matches at 8 bases. J lost 4 bases, V lost 8 bases, and 4 bases had no gene match. The CDR3 is 13 amino acids. Germline V gives CDR1 MDHEN, CDR2 SYDVKM. The CDR3 sequence: CASRQGTNQPQHF. In DNA form, the CDR3 reads TGTGCCAGCCGACAGGGGACTAATCAGCCCCAGCATTTT.

The rearrangement joins TRBV11-2 to TRBJ2-1; 7 bases map to TRBD2. From germline, CDR1 is SGHAT and CDR2 FQNNGV. The CDR3 has 15 amino acids. V lost 5 bases and J lost 5; bases outside the gene matches: 9. This chain's CDR3 is CASSLSGGGDNEQFF. The DNA for the CDR3 is TGTGCCAGCAGCCTATCGGGAGGAGGGGACAATGAGCAGTTCTTC.

This chain connects TRBV19 to TRBJ2-3, with 10 bases matching TRBD2. The CDR3 loop spans 16 amino acids. The V segment lost 0 bases and the J segment 1 base; nucleotides outside the gene matches: 1. Germline V gene data show CDR1 as LNHDA and CDR2 as SQIVND (reference sequence). This chain's CDR3 is CASSIEGTSGTDTQYF. The CDR3 DNA sequence: TGTGCCAGTAGTATAGAAGGGACTAGCGGCACAGATACGCAGTATTTT.

The V call is TRBV19, the J call TRBJ1-4; 7 bases align to TRBD1. Germline V gene data show CDR1 as LNHDA and CDR2 as SQIVND (reference sequence). The CDR3 runs to 14 residues. V lost 3 bases to trimming and J lost 7 bases; unmatched junction nucleotides: 5. CDR3 sequence (DNA): TGTGCCAGTAGTATTATGGCAGGGGGTGAAAAACTGTTTTTT. Amino acids: CASSIMAGGEKLFF.

CDR3 sequence: CASSLPGRGTEAFF. In DNA form, the CDR3 reads TGTGCCAGCAGCTTGCCCGGGCGAGGCACTGAAGCTTTCTTT. This rearrangement joins TRBV5-8 to TRBJ1-1; no firm D call. V dropped 1 base and J dropped 4 bases, with 11 bases sitting between them. This CDR3 region has 14 residues. CDR1 SGHTS and CDR2 YDEGEE come from the germline V gene. Looking up the rest from reference TRBV5-8 and TRBJ1-1 gives the full variable domain: EAGVTQSPTHLIKTRGQQATLRCSPISGHTSVYWYQQALGLGLQFLLWYDEGEERNRGNFPPRFSGRQFPNYSSELNVNALELEDSALYLCASSLPGRGTEAFFGQGTRLTVV.

The chain joins TRBV4-1 to TRBJ2-7; D might be TRBD1 (6 bases). The CDR3 is 16 residues long. Deletions cut 3 bases from V and 0 bases from J, with 15 bases between. Germline CDR1 MGHRA, CDR2 YSYEKL. The DNA of the CDR3 is TGCGCCAGCAGCCATACCCTTACAGGGTTCTCCTACGAGCAGTACTTC. Protein product: CASSHTLTGFSYEQYF.

The chain couples TRBV5-1 to TRBJ2-4, with a possible D match to TRBD1 (5 bases). The V and J ends lost 9 bases and 5 bases respectively, with 15 bases between them. The CDR3 sequence is 13 residues long. Germline CDR1 SGHRS, CDR2 YFSETQ. The CDR3 DNA sequence: TGCGCCACCGCGAACCTAGGGGAAAACATTCAGTACTTC. Its translation: CATANLGENIQYF.

The CDR3 loop reads CASSLLDGFGNTEAFF. CDR3 coding DNA: TGCGCCAGCAGCTTGCTGGATGGGTTCGGGAACACTGAAGCTTTCTTT. V and J are TRBV5-1 and TRBJ1-1, with D uncertain. Germline V gene sequence: CDR1 SGHRS, CDR2 YFSETQ. The CDR3 has 16 amino acids. The V end was cut by 1 base, the J end by 1 base, with 14 bases between. The variable domain in full, completed from reference TRBV5-1 and TRBJ1-1, reads KAGVTQTPRYLIKTRGQQVTLSCSPISGHRSVSWYQQTPGQGLQFLFEYFSETQRNKGNFPGRFSGRQFSNSRSEMNVSTLELGDSALYLCASSLLDGFGNTEAFFGQGTRLTVV.

This clone was detected once. This chain connects TRBV28 to TRBJ1-5, with D unresolved. Germline V gives CDR1 MDHEN, CDR2 SYDVKM. V lost 11 bases and J lost 1, with 24 bases in between. The CDR3 contains 17 residues. The CDR3 loop reads CASRVILGPVSNQPQHF. The CDR3, as DNA: TGTGCCTCAAGGGTGATCTTAGGACCGGTCAGCAATCAGCCCCAGCATTTT.